These T cell receptor beta chains were read from a single sample in a study of blood T cell repertoires in COVID-19. The table came from immunoSEQ multiplex PCR; TCRdb's copy has only in-frame clones and leaves some out. The sample includes roughly 280,000 clones, over 75% of them seen just once. Sequencing was carried out using PBMCs or T cells enriched from blood (not recorded which). The receptor set was obtained from a woman aged 18 to 35 who had recovered from COVID-19. The conserved cysteine and the conserved F or W are not part of the CDR3 here.

v_gene: TRBV10-3; j_gene: TRBJ2-7; CDR3aa: AISAPGFYEQY
v_gene: TRBV30; j_gene: TRBJ1-2; CDR3aa: AWTSGSSTAIIGGYT
v_gene: TRBV10-3; j_gene: TRBJ1-3; CDR3aa: AISESQGIGNTIY
v_gene: TRBV9; j_gene: TRBJ2-7; CDR3aa: ASSVRYYEQY
v_gene: TRBV30; j_gene: TRBJ2-1; CDR3aa: AWAGPPSFNEQF
v_gene: TRBV5-6; j_gene: TRBJ1-5; CDR3aa: ASSRSRDTSNQPQH
v_gene: TRBV13; j_gene: TRBJ1-4; CDR3aa: ASSLEGSTNEKLF
v_gene: TRBV11-3; j_gene: TRBJ2-5; CDR3aa: ASFARGRQETQY
v_gene: TRBV11-2; j_gene: TRBJ2-6; CDR3aa: ASSLGSSGANVLT
v_gene: TRBV5-1; j_gene: TRBJ2-5; CDR3aa: ASSPEPGRAEETQY
v_gene: TRBV29-1; j_gene: TRBJ2-1; CDR3aa: SVEDPEESGEQF
v_gene: TRBV5-1; j_gene: TRBJ2-1; CDR3aa: ASSLSVIDEQF
v_gene: TRBV5-1; j_gene: TRBJ2-1; CDR3aa: ASSLEGGSYNEQF
v_gene: TRBV7-8; j_gene: TRBJ1-5; CDR3aa: ASSLELAGDQPQH
v_gene: TRBV30; j_gene: TRBJ2-3; CDR3aa: AWMGHGTDTQY
v_gene: TRBV7-6; j_gene: TRBJ2-3; CDR3aa: ASSSRGDTQY